Following are 15 T cell receptor beta chains from one sample sequenced in a study of T cells expressing NK-cell markers. With the 5' RACE reads reprocessed, TCRdb shows one record per CDR3 protein and no DNA. The sample totals about 160,000 distinct CDR3 sequences; its top ten clones hold around 20%. What was sequenced was blood T cells: a sorted CD56 or NKG2C T cell subset, CD4+ or CD8+ T cells, or bulk PBMC T cells (not recorded which). These receptors were obtained from a man aged 18-75 years in good health.

V usage is TRBV5-6 and J usage is TRBJ2-3; TCRdb's assignment of TRBD2 cannot be checked, as there is no DNA. This CDR3 is built from 16 residues. Germline V gives CDR1 SGHDT, CDR2 YYEEEE. CDR3: CASSLVLAGSTDTQYF.

The V call is TRBV6-2 or TRBV6-3, the J call TRBJ2-3; the TCRdb call, TRBD2, lacks DNA for checking. This CDR3 spans 21 amino acids. Per germline, CDR1 MNHEY and CDR2 SVGEGT. The CDR3 here is CASISQDTGTSGGAEPDTQYF.

V usage is TRBV7-2 and J usage is TRBJ2-7; TCRdb selects TRBD1, and the lack of DNA leaves this call unchecked. This CDR3 region has 14 residues. Germline-derived CDR1 and CDR2 are SGHTA and FQGNSA. The CDR3 here is CASSLVKTGYEQYF.

The V call is TRBV6-5, the J call TRBJ1-6. The CDR3 totals 17 residues. CDR1 is MNHEY, CDR2 SVGAGI, per germline. The CDR3 spells CASSYSQGRSLNSPLHF.

The genes are TRBV12-3 or TRBV12-4 and TRBJ2-7; the TRBD1 assignment by TCRdb is unverifiable without DNA. The CDR3 has 15 amino acids. The CDR3 is CASSLFPAPTYEQYF.

The CDR3 protein is CASSPSWGWLYGYTF. V usage is TRBV7-6 and J usage is TRBJ1-2; TCRdb's D gene call, TRBD1, goes unchecked for lack of DNA. The V gene's germline CDR1 is SGHVS and CDR2 FNYEAQ. The length of the CDR3 is 15 residues.

The V and J genes are TRBV14 and TRBJ1-1; TCRdb outputs TRBD1, but without DNA this stays unchecked. The CDR3 length is 13 residues. Looked up from germline, CDR1 is SGHDN and CDR2 is FVKESK. CDR3 sequence reads: CASSPPGGRGAFF.

V and J are TRBV13 and TRBJ2-5; TCRdb indicates TRBD2, and absent DNA this call remains unverified. Germline CDR1 reads PRHDT; CDR2 reads FYEKMQ (reference sequence). This CDR3 is 15 amino acids long. The CDR3 is CASSSSPTSGETQYF.

The rearrangement links TRBV4-2 to TRBJ2-7; TCRdb reports TRBD1, a call that lacks DNA to check it against. The V gene's germline CDR1 is LGHNA and CDR2 YNFKEQ. CDR3 length equals 14 residues. The CDR3 loop is CASSQQGGAYEQYF.

V is TRBV2 and J is TRBJ2-3; lacking DNA, the TRBD2 call made by TCRdb goes unchecked. Germline CDR1 reads SNHLY; CDR2 reads FYNNEI. This CDR3 is 15 amino acids long. The CDR3 is CASNGLAGSTDTQYF.

The V call is TRBV15, the J call TRBJ2-7; TCRdb designates TRBD1, a call that cannot be tested without DNA. In germline, CDR1 is LNHNV, CDR2 YYDKDF (reference sequence). The CDR3 runs 15 residues. The CDR3 reads CATSRERDISYEQYF.

The chain joins TRBV6-5 to TRBJ2-7. Germline lookup yields CDR1 MNHEY and CDR2 SVGAGI. The CDR3 extends over 12 amino acids. The CDR3 sequence: CASSHDAVEQYF.

The V call is TRBV9, the J call TRBJ2-1; lacking DNA, the TRBD1 call made by TCRdb goes unchecked. The CDR3 is 15 residues long. Germline assignment: CDR1 SGDLS and CDR2 YYNGEE. This chain's CDR3 is CASTMGAGARDEQFF.

This CDR3 is CAISEPLLTFRSTDTQYF. The chain is built from TRBV10-3 and TRBJ2-3; the TCRdb D gene call, TRBD1, has no DNA to confirm it. The CDR3 extends over 18 amino acids. Germline V lookup: CDR1 ENHRY, CDR2 SYGVKD.

The rearrangement uses TRBV7-6 and TRBJ2-7; TCRdb returns TRBD1, unconfirmable since there is no DNA. The CDR3 totals 16 residues. CDR1 is SGHVS and CDR2 is FNYEAQ in the germline V gene. CDR3 sequence reads: CASSKGGETRWREQYF.